The next 24 T cell receptor beta chains were all read from a single sample in a study of T cell responses to AZD1222 COVID-19 vaccine. Assay used: immunoSEQ multiplex PCR; TCRdb lists only in-frame clones, some missing. The sample shows more than 120,000 clones, around 90% of them seen only once. This material consisted of peripheral blood, taken 28 days after the second AZD1222 dose. The receptors shown here come from an adult who received the AZD1222 COVID-19 vaccine.

V gene TRBV5-1 combines with J gene TRBJ2-1; 11 bases map to TRBD2. V shed 0 bases and J 8 bases; nucleotides not matched to a gene: 7. In germline, CDR1 is SGHRS, CDR2 YFSETQ. The CDR3 spans 16 residues. CDR3 nucleotide sequence: TGCGCCAGCAGCTTGGATACTAGCGGGAGTTGGGATGAGCAGTTCTTC. Amino acid sequence: CASSLDTSGSWDEQFF.

This sequence joins TRBV30 and TRBJ1-1, with D hard to call. The CDR3 is 10 amino acids. Trimming cost V 4 bases and J 7 bases, with 7 bases left between them. Germline V gene data show CDR1 as GTSNPN and CDR2 as SVGIG (reference sequence). CDR3 DNA: TGTGCCTGGATCCATTATGAAGCTTTCTTT. Protein sequence: CAWIHYEAFF.

The chain recombines TRBV5-4 with TRBJ1-4; 7 bases are a match to TRBD1. V lost 3 bases and J lost 8; bases outside the gene matches: 7. This CDR3 is 14 amino acids long. Per the germline V gene, CDR1 is SGHNT and CDR2 is YYREEE (reference sequence). The CDR3, as DNA: TGTGCCAGCAGCTCGGGACAGCCGACGGAAAAACTGTTTTTT. It encodes CASSSGQPTEKLFF.

V usage is TRBV10-3 and J usage is TRBJ2-1, with 7 bases aligning to TRBD2. The CDR3 covers 19 residues. The V and J ends lost 9 bases and 0 bases, in that order; junction bases with no gene match: 20. CDR1 is ENHRY, CDR2 SYGVKD, per germline. The CDR3 DNA reads TGTGCCATTAAACCGGGACTACCCGTCGGGCCCAGCTCCTACAATGAGCAGTTCTTC. It is translated as CAIKPGLPVGPSSYNEQFF.

The V gene is TRBV4-2, the J gene TRBJ1-4; 10 positions match TRBD1. CDR3 length: 15 residues. Germline values: CDR1 LGHNA, CDR2 YNFKEQ. J lost 8 bases, V lost 2 bases, and 5 bases had no gene match. The CDR3 bases are TGTGCCAGCAGCCAACCCGGGACAGGGGACGAAAAACTGTTTTTT. It translates to CASSQPGTGDEKLFF.

The J gene is TRBJ2-7, the V gene TRBV7-7, with D hard to call. This CDR3 is 15 amino acids long. Germline CDR1 and CDR2: SSHAT and FNYEAQ (reference sequence). Trimming removed 5 bases at V and 0 bases at J, with 14 bases between. CDR3 loop: CASSPGTVPSYEQYF. CDR3 nucleotide sequence: TGTGCCAGCAGCCCAGGAACGGTACCCTCCTACGAGCAGTACTTC.

The chain combines TRBV7-2 with TRBJ2-5, with TRBD2 matching 7 bases. V lost 0 bases and J lost 1; bases outside the gene matches: 8. The CDR3 contains 17 residues. Germline lookup yields CDR1 SGHTA and CDR2 FQGNSA. The CDR3 sequence: CASSLAALLAVQETQYF. CDR3 bases: TGTGCCAGCAGCTTAGCGGCTCTTCTAGCGGTCCAAGAGACCCAGTACTTC.

The V gene is TRBV5-1, the J gene TRBJ2-7, with D perhaps matching TRBD1 or TRBD2 (5 bases each). The CDR3 sequence is 13 residues long. Per germline, CDR1 SGHRS and CDR2 YFSETQ. Trimming shortened V by 3 bases and J by 3 bases, and 10 bases separated the two germline ends. This chain's CDR3 is CASSSGRGYEQYF. The CDR3 coding sequence is TGCGCCAGCAGCTCGGGACGTGGCTACGAGCAGTACTTC.

The chain joins TRBV27 to TRBJ2-2; D may be TRBD1 (6 bases). Germline CDR1 and CDR2: MNHEY and SMNVEV (reference sequence). The V end lost 7 bases, the J end lost 0 bases, and 12 bases lay between the germline ends. CDR3 length equals 15 residues. For the CDR3, the DNA is TGTGCCAGCAACACCGGGACACCGAACACCGGGGAGCTGTTTTTT. Residues: CASNTGTPNTGELFF.

The chain carries TRBV7-6 and TRBJ2-1, with TRBD2 identical over 9 bases. The CDR3 contains 14 residues. J lost 5 bases, V lost 4 bases, and 3 bases had no gene match. From germline, CDR1 is SGHVS and CDR2 FNYEAQ. The CDR3 here is CASSSSGINNEQFF. CDR3 in DNA: TGTGCCAGCAGCTCTAGCGGGATTAACAATGAGCAGTTCTTC.

This chain connects TRBV5-4 to TRBJ1-2; 9 bases match TRBD1. The CDR3 spans 15 residues. Losses at the gene ends were 4 bases for V and 4 bases for J; bases not matched to a gene: 8. The germline gives CDR1 SGHNT, CDR2 YYREEE (reference sequence). The CDR3 bases are TGTGCCAGCAGCGCGGGACAGGGAGTGGCCTATGGCTACACCTTC. It yields the protein CASSAGQGVAYGYTF.

This chain uses TRBV5-6 with TRBJ2-7; D is perhaps TRBD2 (5 bases). The CDR3 is made up of 14 amino acids. Looked up from germline, CDR1 is SGHDT and CDR2 is YYEEEE. The V end was cut by 0 bases, the J end by 0 bases, with 7 bases between. CDR3 in amino acids: CASSLAGSSYEQYF. The DNA for the CDR3 is TGTGCCAGCAGCTTGGCTGGGAGCTCCTACGAGCAGTACTTC.

This chain joins TRBV5-1 and TRBJ1-4; TRBD1 agrees at 9 bases. Germline V lookup: CDR1 SGHRS, CDR2 YFSETQ. Unmatched junction bases numbered 7, after V lost 4 bases and J lost 3 bases. The CDR3 extends over 16 amino acids. CDR3 residues: CASSKQTGGANEKLFF. In DNA form, the CDR3 reads TGCGCCAGCAGCAAACAGACAGGGGGAGCTAATGAAAAACTGTTTTTT. The whole variable domain, filled in from reference TRBV5-1 and TRBJ1-4, reads KAGVTQTPRYLIKTRGQQVTLSCSPISGHRSVSWYQQTPGQGLQFLFEYFSETQRNKGNFPGRFSGRQFSNSRSEMNVSTLELGDSALYLCASSKQTGGANEKLFFGSGTQLSVL.

In this sample, this clone is medium-sized. J is TRBJ2-2 and V is TRBV2, with D maybe TRBD2 (5 bases). The germline gives CDR1 SNHLY, CDR2 FYNNEI. V gave up 4 bases and J gave up 5 bases, with 14 bases separating them. The CDR3 loop spans 15 amino acids. The CDR3 nucleotides read TGTGCCAGCAGTGCGCGGCTCCCGGGGACCGGGGAGCTGTTTTTT. Residues: CASSARLPGTGELFF.

The chain uses TRBV30 and TRBJ1-4, with 7 bases lining up with TRBD1. Losses at the gene ends were 4 bases for V and 7 bases for J; bases not matched to a gene: 6. Germline CDR1 GTSNPN, CDR2 SVGIG (reference sequence). The CDR3 is made up of 13 amino acids. The DNA of the CDR3 is TGTGCCTGGACTAGACAGGGTGGTGAAAAACTGTTTTTT. Translated: CAWTRQGGEKLFF.

The genes are TRBV19 and TRBJ1-5; TRBD1 matches at 7 bases. Per the germline V gene, CDR1 is LNHDA and CDR2 is SQIVND (reference sequence). J gave up 10 bases and V 2 bases, and 5 bases lay outside the gene matches. The CDR3 contains 13 residues. CDR3 region: CASSIRQGFPQHF. The CDR3 DNA reads as TGTGCCAGTAGTATAAGACAGGGATTTCCCCAGCATTTT.

The chain joins TRBV18 to TRBJ1-1; no firm D call. The CDR3 length is 17 residues. Trimming left V 2 bases short and J 0 bases short, with 16 bases between. CDR1 and CDR2 from the germline V gene are KGHSH and LQKENI. The CDR3 region is CASSPVNFAGMNTEAFF. Here the CDR3 DNA reads TGTGCCAGCTCACCAGTCAATTTTGCCGGAATGAACACTGAAGCTTTCTTT.

The rearrangement uses TRBV7-7 and TRBJ2-1, with 12 bases lining up with TRBD2. The germline CDR1 and CDR2 sequences are SSHAT and FNYEAQ (reference sequence). V was clipped by 5 bases and J by 5 bases; unmatched bases: 4. There are 15 residues in the CDR3. The CDR3 DNA reads as TGTGCCAGCAGCCGACTAGCGGGAGTCAACAATGAGCAGTTCTTC. Encoded protein: CASSRLAGVNNEQFF.

The table lists this clone with a count of one. The chain carries TRBV7-2 and TRBJ1-4; D is unresolved. V was pared by 1 base and J by 8 bases, with 14 bases between. Germline CDR1 SGHTA, CDR2 FQGNSA. The CDR3 sequence is 15 residues long. CDR3 sequence reads: CASSLGNNWSEKLFF. CDR3 bases: TGTGCCAGCAGCTTAGGTAACAATTGGAGCGAAAAACTGTTTTTT.

The gene calls are TRBV5-5 and TRBJ1-5, with D perhaps matching TRBD1 (5 bases). The CDR3 consists of 16 residues. The germline gives CDR1 SGHKS, CDR2 YYEKEE (reference sequence). The V end was cut by 0 bases, the J end by 3 bases, with 13 bases between. This CDR3 reads CASSLDLGVNNQPQHF. Here the CDR3 DNA reads TGTGCCAGCAGCTTGGATCTGGGGGTGAACAATCAGCCCCAGCATTTT. The complete variable domain, with remaining parts taken from reference TRBV5-5 and TRBJ1-5, reads DAGVTQSPTHLIKTRGQQVTLRCSPISGHKSVSWYQQVLGQGPQFIFQYYEKEERGRGNFPDRFSARQFPNYSSELNVNALLLGDSALYLCASSLDLGVNNQPQHFGDGTRLSIL.

V and J are TRBV28 and TRBJ2-7, with TRBD2 matching over 11 bases. V was pared by 5 bases and J by 2 bases, with 11 bases of the junction left unmatched. Per germline, CDR1 MDHEN and CDR2 SYDVKM. This CDR3 comprises 17 residues. The CDR3 nucleotides read TGTGCCAGCAGTCTAATACCGGGACTAGCGGTACCCTACGAGCAGTACTTC. This gives the protein CASSLIPGLAVPYEQYF.

The genes are TRBV29-1 and TRBJ1-1, with D perhaps matching TRBD1 (5 bases). This CDR3 has 13 amino acids. The germline V gene encodes CDR1 SQVTM and CDR2 ANQGSEA. Deletions cut 4 bases from V and 5 bases from J, with 14 bases between. The CDR3 coding sequence is TGCAGCGTTGTGAACTTGGGGACGACTGAAGCTTTCTTT. Amino acids: CSVVNLGTTEAFF.

The table lists this clone with a count of one. The genes are TRBV10-3 and TRBJ1-2; a weak D match, TRBD1 (6 bases). The CDR3 spans 15 residues. Germline assignment: CDR1 ENHRY and CDR2 SYGVKD. Trimming removed 0 bases from V and 4 bases from J, with 12 bases in between. CDR3 region: CAISESVGAVYGYTF. The CDR3 region has the DNA TGTGCCATCAGTGAGTCAGTGGGGGCGGTCTATGGCTACACCTTC.

The chain recombines TRBV7-2 with TRBJ1-2, with TRBD1 matching over 8 bases. The CDR3 is 14 amino acids. Per germline, CDR1 SGHTA and CDR2 FQGNSA. Trimming took 5 bases from V and 3 from J; bases not matched to a gene: 5. The DNA of the CDR3 is TGTGCCAGCAGCCCAGGACAGGGCTACTATGGCTACACCTTC. This translates into CASSPGQGYYGYTF.